The present entry profiles one TCR beta chain with its context. Antigen: not known. A CD45RA+ naive subset and a CD45RA-negative memory subset were split from CD4+ cells. This sample was taken from a study of shared clonotypes between healthy human individuals. General study results and limits: Sequencing depth was expected to affect clonotype sharing among donors.

V was pared by 4 bases and J by 3 bases, with 7 bases between. In germline, CDR1 is ENHRY, CDR2 SYGVKD. CDR3 length: 12 residues. Researchers ran the assay at a deep level. Assay: immunoSEQ multiplex PCR; the TCRdb copy retains only in-frame clones and omits some. The sample yields about 980,000 clones, 70% to 85% seen once. This receptor was obtained from a man aged 18 to 30 in good health. The sample taken for sequencing was memory CD4+ T cells sorted from blood. Subset in this sample: CD45RA-negative fraction. V gene TRBV10-3 combines with J gene TRBJ2-7, with D unclear. The CDR3 DNA sequence: TGTGCCATCAGTGCTGGGAACTACGAGCAGTACTTC. This translates into CAISAGNYEQYF.